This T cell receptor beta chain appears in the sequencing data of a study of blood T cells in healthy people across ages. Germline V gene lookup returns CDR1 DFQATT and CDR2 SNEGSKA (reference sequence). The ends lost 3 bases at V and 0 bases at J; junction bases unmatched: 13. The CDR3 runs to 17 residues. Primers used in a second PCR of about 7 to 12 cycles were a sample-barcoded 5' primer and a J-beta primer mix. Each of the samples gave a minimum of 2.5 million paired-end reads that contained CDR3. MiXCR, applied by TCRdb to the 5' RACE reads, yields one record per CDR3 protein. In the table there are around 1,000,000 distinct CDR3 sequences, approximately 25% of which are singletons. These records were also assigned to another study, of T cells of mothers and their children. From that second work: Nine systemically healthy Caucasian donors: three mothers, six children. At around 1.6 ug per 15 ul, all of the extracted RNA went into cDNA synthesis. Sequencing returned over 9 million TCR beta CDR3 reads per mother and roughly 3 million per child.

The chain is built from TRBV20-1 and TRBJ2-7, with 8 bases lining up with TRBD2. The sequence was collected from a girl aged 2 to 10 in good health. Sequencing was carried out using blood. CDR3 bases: TGCAGTGCTAGGGCGGGGGGCACATTAACGAGCTCCTACGAGCAGTACTTC. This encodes CSARAGGTLTSSYEQYF.